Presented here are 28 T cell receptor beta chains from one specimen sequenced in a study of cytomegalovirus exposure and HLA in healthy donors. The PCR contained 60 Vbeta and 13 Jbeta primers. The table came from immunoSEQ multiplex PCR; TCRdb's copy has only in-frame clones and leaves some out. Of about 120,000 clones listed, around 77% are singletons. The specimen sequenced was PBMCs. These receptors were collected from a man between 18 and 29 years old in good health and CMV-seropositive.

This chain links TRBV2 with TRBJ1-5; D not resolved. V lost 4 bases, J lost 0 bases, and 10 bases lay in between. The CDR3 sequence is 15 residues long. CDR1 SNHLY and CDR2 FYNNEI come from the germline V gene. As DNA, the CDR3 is TGTGCCAGCAGTGGAGGCCAGCCTAGCAATCAGCCCCAGCATTTT. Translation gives CASSGGQPSNQPQHF.

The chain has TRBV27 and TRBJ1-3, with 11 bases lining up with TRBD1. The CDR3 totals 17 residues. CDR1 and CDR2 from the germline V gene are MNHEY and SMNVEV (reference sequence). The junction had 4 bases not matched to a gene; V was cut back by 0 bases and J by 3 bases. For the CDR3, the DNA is TGTGCCAGCAGTTTATCCGGACAGGGGGCCAATGGAAACACCATATATTTT. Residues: CASSLSGQGANGNTIYF.

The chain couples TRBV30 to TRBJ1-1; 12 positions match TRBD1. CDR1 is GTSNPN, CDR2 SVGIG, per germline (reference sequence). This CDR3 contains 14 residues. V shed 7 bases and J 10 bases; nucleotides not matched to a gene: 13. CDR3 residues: CAYTSAGQGALAFF. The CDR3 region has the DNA TGTGCCTATACATCCGCGGGACAGGGGGCCTTAGCTTTCTTT. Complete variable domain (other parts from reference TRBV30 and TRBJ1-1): SQTIHQWPATLVQPVGSPLSLECTVEGTSNPNLYWYRQAAGRGLQLLFYSVGIGQISSEVPQNLSASRPQDRQFILSSKKLLLSDSGFYLCAYTSAGQGALAFFGQGTRLTVV.

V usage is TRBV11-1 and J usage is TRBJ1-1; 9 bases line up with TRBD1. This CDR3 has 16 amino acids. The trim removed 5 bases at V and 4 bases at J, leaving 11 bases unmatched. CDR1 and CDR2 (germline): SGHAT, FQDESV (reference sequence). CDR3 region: CASSRQGQGYGTEAFF. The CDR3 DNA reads TGTGCCAGCAGCCGGCAGGGACAGGGATACGGCACTGAAGCTTTCTTT.

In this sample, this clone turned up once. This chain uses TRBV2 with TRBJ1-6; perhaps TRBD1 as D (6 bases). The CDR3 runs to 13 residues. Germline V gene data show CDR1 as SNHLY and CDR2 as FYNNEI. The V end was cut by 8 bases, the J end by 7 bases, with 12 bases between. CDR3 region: CASSRDTNSPLHF. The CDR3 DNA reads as TGTGCCAGCTCCCGGGACACGAATTCACCCCTCCACTTT.

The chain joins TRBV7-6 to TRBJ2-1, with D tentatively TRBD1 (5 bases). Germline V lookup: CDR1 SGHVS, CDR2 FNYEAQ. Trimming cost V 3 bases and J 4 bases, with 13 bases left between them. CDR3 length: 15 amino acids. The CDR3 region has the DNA TGTGCCAGCAGCTTTGACAGTTTCCCATACAATGAGCAGTTCTTC. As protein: CASSFDSFPYNEQFF.

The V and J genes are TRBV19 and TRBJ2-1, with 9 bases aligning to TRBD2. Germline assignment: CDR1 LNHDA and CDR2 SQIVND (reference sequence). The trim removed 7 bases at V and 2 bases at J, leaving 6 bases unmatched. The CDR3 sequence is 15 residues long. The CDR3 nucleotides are TGTGCCAGTACCCAGACTAGCGGAACCTACAATGAGCAGTTCTTC. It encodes CASTQTSGTYNEQFF.

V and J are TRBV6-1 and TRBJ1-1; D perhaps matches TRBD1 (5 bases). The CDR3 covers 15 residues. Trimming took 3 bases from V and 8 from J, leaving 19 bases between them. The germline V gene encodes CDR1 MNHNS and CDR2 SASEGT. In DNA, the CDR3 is TGTGCCAGCAGTGAGTACGACAGCCCTATTGGGGAAGCTTTCTTT. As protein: CASSEYDSPIGEAFF.

The CDR3 DNA reads TGTGCCAGCAGTTCCAGTCCTGTCGCTGGGGCCAACGTCCTGACTTTC. This encodes CASSSSPVAGANVLTF. The chain joins TRBV27 to TRBJ2-6; D ambiguous. Deletions cut 4 bases from V and 2 bases from J, with 12 bases between. The CDR3 loop spans 16 amino acids. The V gene's germline CDR1 is MNHEY and CDR2 SMNVEV (reference sequence). The whole variable domain, filled in from reference TRBV27 and TRBJ2-6, reads EAQVTQNPRYLITVTGKKLTVTCSQNMNHEYMSWYRQDPGLGLRQIYYSMNVEVTDKGDVPEGYKVSRKEKRNFPLILESPSPNQTSLYFCASSSSPVAGANVLTFGAGSRLTVL.

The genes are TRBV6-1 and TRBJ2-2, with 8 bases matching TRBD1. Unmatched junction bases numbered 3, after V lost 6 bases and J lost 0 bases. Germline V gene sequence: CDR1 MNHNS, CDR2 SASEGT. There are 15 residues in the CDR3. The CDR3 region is CASSRTGSNTGELFF. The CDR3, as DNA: TGTGCCAGCAGCCGGACAGGGTCGAACACCGGGGAGCTGTTTTTT.

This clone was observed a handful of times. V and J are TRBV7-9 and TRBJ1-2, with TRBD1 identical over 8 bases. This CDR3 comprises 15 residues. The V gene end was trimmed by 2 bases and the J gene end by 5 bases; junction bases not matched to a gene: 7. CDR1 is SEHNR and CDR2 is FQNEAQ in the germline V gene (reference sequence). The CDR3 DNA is TGTGCCAGCAGCTTACCCGGGACAGGCGCTTATGGCTACACCTTC. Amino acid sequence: CASSLPGTGAYGYTF.

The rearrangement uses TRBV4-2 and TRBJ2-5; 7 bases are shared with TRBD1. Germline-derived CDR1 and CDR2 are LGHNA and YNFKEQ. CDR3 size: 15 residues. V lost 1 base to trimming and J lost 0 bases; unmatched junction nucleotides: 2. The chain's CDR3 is CASSQGDRNQETQYF. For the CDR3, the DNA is TGTGCCAGCAGCCAAGGGGACAGAAACCAAGAGACCCAGTACTTC.

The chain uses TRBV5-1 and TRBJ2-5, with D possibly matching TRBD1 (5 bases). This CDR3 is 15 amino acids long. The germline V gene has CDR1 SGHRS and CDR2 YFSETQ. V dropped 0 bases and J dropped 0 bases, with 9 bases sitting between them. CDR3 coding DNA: TGCGCCAGCAGCTTGGGACAGATCTACCAAGAGACCCAGTACTTC. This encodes CASSLGQIYQETQYF. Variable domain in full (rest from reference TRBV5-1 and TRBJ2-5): KAGVTQTPRYLIKTRGQQVTLSCSPISGHRSVSWYQQTPGQGLQFLFEYFSETQRNKGNFPGRFSGRQFSNSRSEMNVSTLELGDSALYLCASSLGQIYQETQYFGPGTRLLVL.

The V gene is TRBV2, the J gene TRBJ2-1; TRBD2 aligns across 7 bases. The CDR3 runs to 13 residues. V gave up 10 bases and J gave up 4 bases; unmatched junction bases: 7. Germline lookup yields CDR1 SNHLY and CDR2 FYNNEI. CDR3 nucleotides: TGTGCCATTGCGGGGGTTGCTTACAATGAGCAGTTCTTC. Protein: CAIAGVAYNEQFF.

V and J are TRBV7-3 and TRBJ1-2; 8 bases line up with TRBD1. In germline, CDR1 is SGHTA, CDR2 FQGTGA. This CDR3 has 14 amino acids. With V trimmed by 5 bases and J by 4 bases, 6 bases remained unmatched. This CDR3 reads CASSKQGGGYGYTF. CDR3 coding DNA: TGTGCCAGCAGCAAACAGGGGGGTGGCTATGGCTACACCTTC. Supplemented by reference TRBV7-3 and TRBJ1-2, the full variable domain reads GAGVSQTPSNKVTEKGKYVELRCDPISGHTALYWYRQSLGQGPEFLIYFQGTGAADDSGLPNDRFFAVRPEGSVSTLKIQRTERGDSAVYLCASSKQGGGYGYTFGSGTRLTVV.

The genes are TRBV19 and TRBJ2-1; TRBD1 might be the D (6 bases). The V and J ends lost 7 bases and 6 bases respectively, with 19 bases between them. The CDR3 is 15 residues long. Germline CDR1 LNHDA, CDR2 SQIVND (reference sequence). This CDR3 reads CASKQGRKRGNEQFF. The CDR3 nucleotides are TGTGCCAGTAAACAGGGCAGAAAGAGGGGCAATGAGCAGTTCTTC.

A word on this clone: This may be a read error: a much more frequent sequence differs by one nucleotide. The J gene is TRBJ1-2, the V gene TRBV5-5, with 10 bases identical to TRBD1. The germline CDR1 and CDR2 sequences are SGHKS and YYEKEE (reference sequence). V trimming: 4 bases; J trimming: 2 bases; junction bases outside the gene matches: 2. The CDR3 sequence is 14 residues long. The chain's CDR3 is CASSPGQGNYGYTF. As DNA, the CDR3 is TGTGCCAGCAGCCCGGGACAGGGGAACTATGGCTACACCTTC.

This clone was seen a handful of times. This CDR3 is CASSLARDNFPYEQYF. The CDR3 DNA sequence: TGTGCCAGCAGCTTGGCCCGGGACAACTTTCCCTACGAGCAGTACTTC. The chain couples TRBV5-5 to TRBJ2-7; TRBD1 might be the D (6 bases). The CDR3 runs 16 residues. The V gene lost 0 bases and the J gene lost 2 bases, with 15 bases spanning the gap. Germline CDR1 SGHKS, CDR2 YYEKEE (reference sequence).

CDR3 in amino acids: CASTPWGGMNTEAFF. CDR3 bases: TGTGCCAGCACCCCTTGGGGGGGCATGAACACTGAAGCTTTCTTT. The chain uses TRBV5-6 and TRBJ1-1; the D gene is possibly TRBD1 (6 bases). Per germline, CDR1 SGHDT and CDR2 YYEEEE. The CDR3 runs to 15 residues. Deletions cut 6 bases from V and 0 bases from J, with 15 bases between. The full variable domain, completed using reference TRBV5-6 and TRBJ1-1, is DAGVTQSPTHLIKTRGQQVTLRCSPKSGHDTVSWYQQALGQGPQFIFQYYEEEERQRGNFPDRFSGHQFPNYSSELNVNALLLGDSALYLCASTPWGGMNTEAFFGQGTRLTVV.

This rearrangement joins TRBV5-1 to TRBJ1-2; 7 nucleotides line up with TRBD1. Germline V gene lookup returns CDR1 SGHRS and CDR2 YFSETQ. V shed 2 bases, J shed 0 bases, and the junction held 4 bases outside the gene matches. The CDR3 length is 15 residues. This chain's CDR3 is CASSFLQGSNYGYTF. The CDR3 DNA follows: TGCGCCAGCAGCTTTTTACAGGGGTCTAACTATGGCTACACCTTC.

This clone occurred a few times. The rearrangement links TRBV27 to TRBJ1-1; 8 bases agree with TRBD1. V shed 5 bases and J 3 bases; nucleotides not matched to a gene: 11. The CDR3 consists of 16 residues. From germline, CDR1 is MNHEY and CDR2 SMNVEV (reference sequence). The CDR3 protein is CASSIWTGRGDTEAFF. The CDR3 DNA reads TGTGCCAGCAGTATCTGGACAGGGAGAGGGGACACTGAAGCTTTCTTT.

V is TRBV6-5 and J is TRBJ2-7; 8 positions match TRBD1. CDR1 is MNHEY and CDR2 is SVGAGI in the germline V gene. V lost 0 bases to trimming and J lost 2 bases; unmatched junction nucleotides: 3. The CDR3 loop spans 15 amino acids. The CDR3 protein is CASSYSAGGPYEQYF. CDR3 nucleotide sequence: TGTGCCAGCAGTTACTCGGCAGGGGGCCCCTACGAGCAGTACTTC.

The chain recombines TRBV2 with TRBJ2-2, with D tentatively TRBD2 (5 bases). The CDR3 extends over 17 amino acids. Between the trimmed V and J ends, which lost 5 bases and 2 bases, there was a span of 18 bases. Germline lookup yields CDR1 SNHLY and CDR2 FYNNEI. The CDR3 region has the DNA TGTGCCAGCAGTTCCCCAGCGGCCCCAAGAAACACCGGGGAGCTGTTTTTT. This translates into CASSSPAAPRNTGELFF.

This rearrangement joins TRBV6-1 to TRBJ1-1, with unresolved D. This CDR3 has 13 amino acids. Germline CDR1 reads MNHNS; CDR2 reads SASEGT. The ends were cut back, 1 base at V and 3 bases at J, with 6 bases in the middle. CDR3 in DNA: TGTGCCAGCAGTGAAGTGGCATACACTGAAGCTTTCTTT. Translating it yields CASSEVAYTEAFF.

CDR3 amino acids: CSVEGGLAGGPDIYEQYF. CDR3 in DNA: TGCAGCGTTGAAGGCGGACTAGCGGGAGGGCCTGATATCTACGAGCAGTACTTC. This chain links TRBV29-1 with TRBJ2-7; 15 nucleotides align to TRBD2. The V gene end was trimmed by 1 base and the J gene end by 3 bases; junction bases not matched to a gene: 10. The CDR3 loop spans 18 amino acids. The germline gives CDR1 SQVTM, CDR2 ANQGSEA.

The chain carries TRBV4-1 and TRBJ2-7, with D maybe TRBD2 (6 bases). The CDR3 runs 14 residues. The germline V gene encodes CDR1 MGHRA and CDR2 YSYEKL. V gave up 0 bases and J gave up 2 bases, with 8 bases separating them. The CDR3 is CASSQDPGAYEQYF. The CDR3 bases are TGCGCCAGCAGCCAAGATCCGGGGGCCTACGAGCAGTACTTC.

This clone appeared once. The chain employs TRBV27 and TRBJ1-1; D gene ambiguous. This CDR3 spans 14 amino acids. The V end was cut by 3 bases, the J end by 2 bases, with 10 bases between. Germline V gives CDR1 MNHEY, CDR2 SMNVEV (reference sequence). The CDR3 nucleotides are TGTGCCAGCAGTTTGGCCCCTCGTAACACTGAAGCTTTCTTT. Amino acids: CASSLAPRNTEAFF.

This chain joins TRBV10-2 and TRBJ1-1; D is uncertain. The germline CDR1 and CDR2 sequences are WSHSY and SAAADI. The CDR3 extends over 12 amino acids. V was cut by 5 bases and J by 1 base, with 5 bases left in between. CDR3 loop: CASSPGNTEAFF. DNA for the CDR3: TGCGCCAGCAGTCCAGGGAACACTGAAGCTTTCTTT.